These 3 T cell receptor beta chains were all obtained from the same sample, sequenced in a study of T cell responses to AZD1222 COVID-19 vaccine. The repertoire was sequenced with immunoSEQ multiplex PCR; TCRdb's copy has only in-frame clones and lacks some. The profile shows some 110,000 clones, around nine tenths of them singletons. This material consisted of peripheral blood, taken on day 0 of AZD1222 vaccination. All receptors come from an adult in good health.

This chain links TRBV11-2 with TRBJ2-7, with 7 positions matching TRBD1. The CDR3 is made up of 16 amino acids. The J segment lost 3 bases and the V segment lost 0 bases, leaving 8 bases of the junction unmatched. The germline V gene encodes CDR1 SGHAT and CDR2 FQNNGV. As DNA, the CDR3 is TGTGCCAGCAGCTTAGAGGGACAGACTTGGAACTACGAGCAGTACTTC. Its protein is CASSLEGQTWNYEQYF.

This clone appeared a few times. V gene TRBV6-1 combines with J gene TRBJ1-4, with 7 positions matching TRBD1. The germline V gene has CDR1 MNHNS and CDR2 SASEGT. V gave up 0 bases and J gave up 8 bases; unmatched junction bases: 12. The CDR3 sequence is 17 residues long. In DNA, the CDR3 is TGTGCCAGCAGTGAAGCCGAGGAGAGACAGGGTAAAGAAAAACTGTTTTTT. Its translation: CASSEAEERQGKEKLFF.

As concerns this clone: Without the conserved terminal phenylalanine or tryptophan, this CDR3 likely stems from a read error. Because the CDR3's place on the DNA is in doubt, the DNA is left out and the CDR3 is given as listed by TCRdb. V and J are TRBV10-1 and TRBJ1-6. The germline V gene encodes CDR1 WNHNN and CDR2 SYGVQD (reference sequence). The CDR3 length equals 18 residues, ends included. The CDR3 spells CASSESTLGLPLGFTVHL.